This TCR beta chain was recorded in a study of technical replicates of blood from several donors. Clones were sequenced by immunoSEQ multiplex PCR, and TCRdb holds only the in-frame ones, with some missing. This sample has about 85,000 clones; about 94% occur once, and the top ten carry about 0.37%. The trim removed 5 bases at V and 1 base at J, leaving 2 bases unmatched. In germline, CDR1 is MDHEN, CDR2 SYDVKM. CDR3 length: 14 residues. This receptor was identified in a human donor in good health. Material for sequencing was T cells isolated from PBMCs. The V gene is TRBV28, the J gene TRBJ1-2; 9 positions agree with TRBD1. The CDR3 sequence: CASSRGQGNYGYTF. Written as DNA, the CDR3 is TGTGCCAGCAGTCGGGGACAGGGTAACTATGGCTACACCTTC.